This T cell receptor (beta chain) was sequenced in a study of T-cell reconstitution after alpha-beta-depleted transplantation in children. For TCRbeta, the library was prepared with unique molecular identifiers. TCRdb itself ran the PCR reads through MiXCR, one entry per CDR3 protein. There are about 540,000 distinct CDR3 sequences in the sample; approximately 20% occur only once, and 3.3% lies in the top ten. The sequence was collected from a human donor who donated a stem cell graft to a child with acute lymphoblastic leukemia. The sample was PBMCs from the stem cell graft donor, taken from the stem cell graft.

The CDR3 spells CSATRGGLAGAGANVLTF. The CDR3 DNA is TGCAGTGCTACCCGCGGGGGACTAGCGGGAGCTGGGGCCAACGTCCTGACTTTC. The V call is TRBV20-1, the J call TRBJ2-6; 14 bases fit TRBD2. Trimming removed 4 bases from V and 2 bases from J; junction bases left unmatched: 7. CDR3 length: 18 amino acids. Per germline, CDR1 DFQATT and CDR2 SNEGSKA (reference sequence).